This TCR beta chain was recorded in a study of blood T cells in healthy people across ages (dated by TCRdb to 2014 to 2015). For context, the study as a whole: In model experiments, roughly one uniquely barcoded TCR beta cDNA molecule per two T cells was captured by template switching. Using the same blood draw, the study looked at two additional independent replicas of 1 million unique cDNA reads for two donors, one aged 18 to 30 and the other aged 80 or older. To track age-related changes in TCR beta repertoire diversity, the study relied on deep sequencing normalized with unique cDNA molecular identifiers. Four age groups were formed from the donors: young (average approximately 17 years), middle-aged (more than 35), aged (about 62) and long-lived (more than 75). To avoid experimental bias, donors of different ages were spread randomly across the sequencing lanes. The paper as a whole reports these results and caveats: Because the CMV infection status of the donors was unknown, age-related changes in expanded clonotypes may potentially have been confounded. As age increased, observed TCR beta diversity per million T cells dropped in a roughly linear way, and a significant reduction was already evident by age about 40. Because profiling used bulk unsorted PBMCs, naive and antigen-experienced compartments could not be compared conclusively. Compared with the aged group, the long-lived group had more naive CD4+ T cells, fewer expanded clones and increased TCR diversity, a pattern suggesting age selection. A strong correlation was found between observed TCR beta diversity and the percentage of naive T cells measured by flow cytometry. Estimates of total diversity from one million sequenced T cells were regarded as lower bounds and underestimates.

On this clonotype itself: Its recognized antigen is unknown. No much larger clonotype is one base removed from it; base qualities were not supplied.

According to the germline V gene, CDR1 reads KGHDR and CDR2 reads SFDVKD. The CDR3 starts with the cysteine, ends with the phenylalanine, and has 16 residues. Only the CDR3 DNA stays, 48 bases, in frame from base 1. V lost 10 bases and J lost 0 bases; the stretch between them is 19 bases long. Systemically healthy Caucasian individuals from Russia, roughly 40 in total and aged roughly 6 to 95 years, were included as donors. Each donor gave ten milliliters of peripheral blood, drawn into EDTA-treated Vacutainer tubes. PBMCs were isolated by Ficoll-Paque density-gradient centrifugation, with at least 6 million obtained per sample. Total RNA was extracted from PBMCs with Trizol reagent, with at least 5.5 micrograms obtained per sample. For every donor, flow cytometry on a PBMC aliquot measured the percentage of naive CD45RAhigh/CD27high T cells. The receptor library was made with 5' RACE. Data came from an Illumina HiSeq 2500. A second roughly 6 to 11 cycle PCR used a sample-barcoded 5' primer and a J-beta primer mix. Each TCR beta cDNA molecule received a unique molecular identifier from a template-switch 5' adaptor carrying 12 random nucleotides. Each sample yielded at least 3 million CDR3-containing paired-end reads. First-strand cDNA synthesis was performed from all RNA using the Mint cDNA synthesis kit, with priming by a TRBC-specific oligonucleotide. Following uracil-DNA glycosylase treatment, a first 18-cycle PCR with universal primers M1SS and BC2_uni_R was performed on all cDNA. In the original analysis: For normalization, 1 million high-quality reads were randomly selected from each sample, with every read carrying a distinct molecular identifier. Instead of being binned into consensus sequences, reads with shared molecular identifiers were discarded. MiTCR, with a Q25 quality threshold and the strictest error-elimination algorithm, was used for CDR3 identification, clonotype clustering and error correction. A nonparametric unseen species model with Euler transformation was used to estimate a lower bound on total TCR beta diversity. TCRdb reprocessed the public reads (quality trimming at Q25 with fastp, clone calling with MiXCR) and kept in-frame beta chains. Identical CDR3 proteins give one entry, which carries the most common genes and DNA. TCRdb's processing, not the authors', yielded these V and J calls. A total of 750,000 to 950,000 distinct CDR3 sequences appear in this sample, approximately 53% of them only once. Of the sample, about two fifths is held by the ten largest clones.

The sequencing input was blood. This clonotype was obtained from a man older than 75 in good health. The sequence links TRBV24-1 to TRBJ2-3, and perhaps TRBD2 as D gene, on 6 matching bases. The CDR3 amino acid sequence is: CATAAGAGKSTDTQYF. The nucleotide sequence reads TGTGCCACTGCCGCCGGTGCGGGGAAGAGCACAGATACGCAGTATTTT.